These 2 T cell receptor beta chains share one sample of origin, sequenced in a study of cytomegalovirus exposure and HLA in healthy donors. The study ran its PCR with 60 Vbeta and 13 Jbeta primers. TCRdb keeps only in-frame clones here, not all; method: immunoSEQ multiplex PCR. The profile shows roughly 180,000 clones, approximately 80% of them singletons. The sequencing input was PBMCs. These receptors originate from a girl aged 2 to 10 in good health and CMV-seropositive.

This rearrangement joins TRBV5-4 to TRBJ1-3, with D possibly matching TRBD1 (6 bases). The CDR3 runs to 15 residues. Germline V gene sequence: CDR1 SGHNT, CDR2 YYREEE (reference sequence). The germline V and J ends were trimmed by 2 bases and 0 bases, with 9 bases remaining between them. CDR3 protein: CASSFGQSSGNTIYF. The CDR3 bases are TGTGCCAGCAGCTTTGGACAGAGCTCTGGAAACACCATATATTTT. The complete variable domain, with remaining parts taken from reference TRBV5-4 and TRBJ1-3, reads ETGVTQSPTHLIKTRGQQVTLRCSSQSGHNTVSWYQQALGQGPQFIFQYYREEENGRGNFPPRFSGLQFPNYSSELNVNALELDDSALYLCASSFGQSSGNTIYFGEGSWLTVV.

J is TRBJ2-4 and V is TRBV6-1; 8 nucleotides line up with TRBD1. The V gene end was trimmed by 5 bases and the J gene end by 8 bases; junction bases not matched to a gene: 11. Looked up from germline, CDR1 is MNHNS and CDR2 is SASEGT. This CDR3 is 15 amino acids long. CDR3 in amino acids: CASSKGQGELDIQYF. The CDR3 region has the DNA TGTGCCAGCAGTAAAGGACAGGGAGAATTGGACATTCAGTACTTC.